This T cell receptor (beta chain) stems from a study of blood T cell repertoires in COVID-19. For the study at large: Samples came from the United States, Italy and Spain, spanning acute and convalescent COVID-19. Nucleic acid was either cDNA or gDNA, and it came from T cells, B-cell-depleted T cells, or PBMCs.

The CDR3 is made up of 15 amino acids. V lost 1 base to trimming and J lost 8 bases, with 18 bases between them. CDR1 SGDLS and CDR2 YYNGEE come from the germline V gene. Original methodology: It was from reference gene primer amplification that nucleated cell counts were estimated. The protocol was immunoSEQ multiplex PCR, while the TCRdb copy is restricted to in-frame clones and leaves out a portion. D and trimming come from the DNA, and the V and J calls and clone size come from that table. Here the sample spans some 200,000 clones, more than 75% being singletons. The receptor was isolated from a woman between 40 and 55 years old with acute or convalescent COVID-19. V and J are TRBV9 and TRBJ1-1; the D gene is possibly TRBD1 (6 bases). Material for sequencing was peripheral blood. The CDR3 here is CASSVKIAGAQEAFF. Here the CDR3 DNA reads TGTGCCAGCAGCGTAAAAATCGCGGGGGCGCAGGAAGCTTTCTTT.